The subject of this entry is one TCR beta chain. Its antigen is undetermined. The 5'RACE method, run with constant-segment primers, produced TCR alpha and TCR beta cDNA libraries (carrying sample barcodes and UMIs). In TCRdb, the 5' RACE reads were re-called with MiXCR into one record per CDR3 protein. There are about 290,000 distinct CDR3 sequences in the sample; approximately 15% occur only once, and 22% lies in the top ten. The data were obtained in a study of T-cell memory formation after mild COVID-19. General observations from the study: Some clones that responded were present in memory (sampled pre-infection), which suggests cross-reactive memory joined. Day 15 to 85 contracting clones showed balanced CD4/CD8; later expanders leaned CD4+. Mainly in CM and EM were contracting CD4+ clones; CD8+ were in EMRA.

V dropped 0 bases and J dropped 4 bases, with 11 bases sitting between them. The CDR3 extends over 15 amino acids. CDR1 and CDR2 from the germline V gene are SGDLS and YYNGEE. The V gene is TRBV9, the J gene TRBJ1-3; D perhaps matches TRBD1 (5 bases). This TCR derives from a young man who had mild COVID-19 (a few samples of this study predate the infection). Cell type and time point are not known. Material: PBMCs or a T cell subset sorted from them (not recorded which). CDR3 loop: CASSVAGGEGNTIYF. The CDR3 bases are TGTGCCAGCAGCGTAGCGGGGGGGGAAGGAAACACCATATATTTT.